These 19 T cell receptor beta chains were sequenced from one sample in a study of shared clonotypes between healthy human individuals. Naive CD8 isolation took CD45RO-negative cells positively selected for CCR7 and excluded terminally differentiated effector memory CD45RA+ cells. Libraries were prepared by immunoSEQ multiplex PCR; TCRdb keeps only in-frame clonotypes and omits some of them. The repertoire consists of roughly 2,000,000 clones, with just over 90% occurring once and the leading ten covering less than 2%. Specimen: naive CD8+ T cells from PBMCs. These receptors all come from a man between 18 and 29 years old in good health. Some clones in this sample may be carry-over from other donors' samples.

For this clone: This CDR3 is also generated by other DNA sequences in the sample. The chain recombines TRBV7-2 with TRBJ2-5; D is undetermined. V lost 5 bases to trimming and J lost 1 base, with 5 bases between them. This CDR3 is built from 12 residues. Germline values: CDR1 SGHTA, CDR2 FQGNSA. CDR3 protein: CASSPRQETQYF. Here the CDR3 DNA reads TGTGCCAGCAGCCCCCGCCAAGAGACCCAGTACTTC.

The rearrangement links TRBV27 to TRBJ2-1, with 9 bases lining up with TRBD1. Losses at the gene ends were 7 bases for V and 2 bases for J; bases not matched to a gene: 6. The germline CDR1 and CDR2 sequences are MNHEY and SMNVEV (reference sequence). The CDR3 totals 15 residues. The CDR3 loop reads CASMKTGGPYNEQFF. DNA for the CDR3: TGTGCCAGCATGAAGACAGGGGGACCCTACAATGAGCAGTTCTTC.

CDR3 residues: CASSSRDRGRGSIGTQYF. CDR3 sequence (DNA): TGTGCCAGCAGCTCGCGGGACAGGGGGCGCGGGTCGATCGGGACCCAGTACTTC. This chain joins TRBV9 and TRBJ2-5; TRBD1 aligns across 12 bases. This CDR3 region has 18 residues. CDR1 is SGDLS, CDR2 YYNGEE, per germline. The V gene end was trimmed by 4 bases and the J gene end by 7 bases; junction bases not matched to a gene: 17.

This rearrangement joins TRBV7-9 to TRBJ2-5; TRBD1 aligns across 10 bases. This CDR3 has 15 residues. Germline CDR1 and CDR2: SEHNR and FQNEAQ (reference sequence). The J segment lost 3 bases and the V segment lost 4 bases, leaving 5 bases of the junction unmatched. The CDR3 DNA reads as TGTGCCAGCAGCTCTCGGACAGGGGGTAAAGAGACCCAGTACTTC. The encoded protein is CASSSRTGGKETQYF. Full variable domain (outside the CDR3, taken from reference TRBV7-9 and TRBJ2-5): DTGVSQNPRHKITKRGQNVTFRCDPISEHNRLYWYRQTLGQGPEFLTYFQNEAQLEKSRLLSDRFSAERPKGSFSTLEIQRTEQGDSAMYLCASSSRTGGKETQYFGPGTRLLVL.

This clone was seen just once. The rearrangement links TRBV28 to TRBJ1-2; TRBD1 agrees at 7 bases. The CDR3 consists of 18 residues. With 1 base clipped from V and 1 base from J, the junction kept 12 bases outside the gene matches. Germline values: CDR1 MDHEN, CDR2 SYDVKM. The CDR3 loop is CASSLSRQGGLRNYGYTF. CDR3 DNA: TGTGCCAGCAGTTTATCCCGGCAGGGGGGACTACGTAACTATGGCTACACCTTC.

The V and J genes are TRBV4-1 and TRBJ2-7; D perhaps matches TRBD2 (6 bases). Germline V lookup: CDR1 MGHRA, CDR2 YSYEKL. The CDR3 covers 16 residues. The V gene lost 3 bases and the J gene lost 0 bases, with 15 bases spanning the gap. The CDR3 here is CASSHSSGTYSYEQYF. The CDR3 bases are TGCGCCAGCAGCCACAGTTCCGGGACTTACTCCTACGAGCAGTACTTC.

J is TRBJ2-2 and V is TRBV4-3; 10 positions agree with TRBD2. CDR1 LGHNA and CDR2 YSLEER come from the germline V gene. This CDR3 region has 17 residues. The trim removed 1 base at V and 7 bases at J, leaving 9 bases unmatched. CDR3 in amino acids: CASSQGMLAGGGGELFF. The CDR3 DNA follows: TGCGCCAGCAGCCAAGGGATGTTAGCGGGAGGTGGCGGGGAGCTGTTTTTT.

In DNA form, the CDR3 reads TGTGCCAGCAGCGCAACACACAGGGGTACGGAGACCCAGTACTTC. Protein: CASSATHRGTETQYF. V gene TRBV9 combines with J gene TRBJ2-5; 7 nucleotides match TRBD1. The CDR3 extends over 15 amino acids. From germline, CDR1 is SGDLS and CDR2 YYNGEE. Trimming cost V 3 bases and J 5 bases; bases outside gene matches: 10. Combining the CDR3 with reference TRBV9 and TRBJ2-5 gives the whole variable domain DSGVTQTPKHLITATGQRVTLRCSPRSGDLSVYWYQQSLDQGLQFLIQYYNGEERAKGNILERFSAQQFPDLHSELNLSSLELGDSALYFCASSATHRGTETQYFGPGTRLLVL.

The genes are TRBV10-2 and TRBJ1-5, with 7 bases fitting TRBD1. Germline V CDR1 and CDR2: WSHSY, SAAADI. CDR3 length: 14 amino acids. Germline trimming cut 6 bases from V and 7 bases from J; bases unmatched to any gene: 9. The CDR3 region is CASRGRGRDQPQHF. DNA for the CDR3: TGCGCCAGCAGAGGCAGGGGGAGAGACCAGCCCCAGCATTTT.

Worth noting for this clone: The same CDR3 also results from other DNA sequences found in this sample. The chain couples TRBV18 to TRBJ2-3, with 11 bases fitting TRBD2. In germline, CDR1 is KGHSH, CDR2 LQKENI. This CDR3 region has 17 residues. V trimming: 0 bases; J trimming: 2 bases; junction bases outside the gene matches: 4. The CDR3 spells CASSPPGLAGVTDTQYF. The DNA of the CDR3 is TGTGCCAGCTCACCACCAGGACTAGCGGGCGTCACAGATACGCAGTATTTT.

The chain employs TRBV6-5 and TRBJ1-2; TRBD1 aligns across 7 bases. J gave up 2 bases and V 1 base, and 4 bases lay outside the gene matches. The CDR3 extends over 15 amino acids. The germline gives CDR1 MNHEY, CDR2 SVGAGI. The CDR3 DNA sequence: TGTGCCAGCAGTTACTTACCGGGACAGAACTATGGCTACACCTTC. Translated, it gives CASSYLPGQNYGYTF.

The chain recombines TRBV10-3 with TRBJ2-7; 13 bases line up with TRBD2. Trimming cost V 0 bases and J 2 bases; bases outside gene matches: 1. Germline CDR1 ENHRY, CDR2 SYGVKD. The CDR3 is 16 amino acids. In DNA, the CDR3 is TGTGCCATCAGTGAGTCGACTAGCGGGAGGACCTACGAGCAGTACTTC. Encoded protein: CAISESTSGRTYEQYF.

The table lists this clone with a few counts. Here the CDR3 DNA reads TGTGCCAGCAGCGCAACAGGGACCATGAACACTGAAGCTTTCTTT. Amino acid sequence: CASSATGTMNTEAFF. The chain recombines TRBV9 with TRBJ1-1; a possible D gene is TRBD1 (6 bases). Trimming shortened V by 3 bases and J by 0 bases, and 12 bases separated the two germline ends. The CDR3 is 15 amino acids. Germline loops: CDR1 SGDLS, CDR2 YYNGEE.

This clone was found once. The chain has TRBV27 and TRBJ2-2, with no clear D. Between the trimmed V and J ends, which lost 3 bases and 6 bases, there was a span of 17 bases. This CDR3 is built from 16 residues. Germline CDR1 is MNHEY and CDR2 is SMNVEV (reference sequence). CDR3 protein: CASSFTRYRSSGELFF. In nucleotides, the CDR3 is TGTGCCAGCAGTTTCACACGTTATCGCTCTTCCGGGGAGCTGTTTTTT.

In DNA form, the CDR3 reads TGTGCCAGCAGCTCCGGGACTAGCGGGTTATCGCCGTACAATGAGCAGTTCTTC. Protein sequence: CASSSGTSGLSPYNEQFF. This chain links TRBV7-9 with TRBJ2-1; 12 bases agree with TRBD2. Germline CDR1 SEHNR, CDR2 FQNEAQ (reference sequence). Losses at the gene ends were 4 bases for V and 4 bases for J; bases not matched to a gene: 11. The CDR3 is 18 amino acids.

As concerns this clone: This same CDR3 is encoded by further DNA sequences in the sample. The chain employs TRBV27 and TRBJ1-5, with a tentative D call TRBD1 (6 bases). The CDR3 extends over 15 amino acids. Deletions cut 3 bases from V and 2 bases from J, with 11 bases between. Germline assignment: CDR1 MNHEY and CDR2 SMNVEV (reference sequence). The CDR3 nucleotides read TGTGCCAGCAGTTTGGGCAGGGGTGGCAATCAGCCCCAGCATTTT. It is translated as CASSLGRGGNQPQHF.

The V call is TRBV28, the J call TRBJ1-1; no clear D gene. The CDR3 is made up of 16 amino acids. Trimming removed 3 bases at V and 5 bases at J, with 19 bases between. Germline V gene lookup returns CDR1 MDHEN and CDR2 SYDVKM. The CDR3 DNA reads as TGTGCCAGCAGTTTTGCTGGGAATCCACTTAGGACTGAAGCTTTCTTT. As protein: CASSFAGNPLRTEAFF.

The V gene is TRBV27, the J gene TRBJ1-1; D possibly corresponds to TRBD1 (5 bases). CDR1 and CDR2 from the germline V gene are MNHEY and SMNVEV (reference sequence). V dropped 1 base and J dropped 1 base, with 10 bases sitting between them. This CDR3 comprises 15 residues. CDR3 protein: CASSLFPGTNTEAFF. The CDR3, as DNA: TGTGCCAGCAGTTTATTCCCGGGGACGAACACTGAAGCTTTCTTT.

V is TRBV29-1 and J is TRBJ2-7; D gene uncertain. The CDR3 covers 13 residues. Germline loops: CDR1 SQVTM, CDR2 ANQGSEA. Trimming cost V 4 bases and J 1 base, with 11 bases left between them. In nucleotides, the CDR3 is TGCAGCGTTGTGTTTAAGGGTTCCTACGAGCAGTACTTC. It translates to CSVVFKGSYEQYF.